This T cell receptor (beta chain) was retrieved from a study of post-analysis software for immune sequencing data. Findings of the study overall: Comparison of patients with controls showed roughly five TRBV segments more frequent in patients, TRBV5-6, TRBV5-1 and TRBV20-1 among them.

Carried by the TCR beta cDNA libraries were unique molecular identifiers. From the PCR reads, TCRdb called clonotypes with MiXCR, one entry per CDR3 protein. Among hundreds of thousands of distinct CDR3 sequences listed, roughly three fifths were seen once. CDR1 is SGHTA, CDR2 FQGNSA, per germline. V trimming: 8 bases; J trimming: 6 bases; junction bases outside the gene matches: 11. This CDR3 is built from 14 residues. Note on this clonotype: Antigen specificity is unknown.

The sequenced sample was blood. The receptor's source is a girl aged 2-10 years with multiple sclerosis. This chain joins TRBV7-2 and TRBJ2-3; 7 nucleotides align to TRBD2. CDR3 nucleotide sequence: TGTGCCAGCGGCTCACGGGACTACCGGGATACGCAGTATTTT. Translation gives CASGSRDYRDTQYF.